The rows below give T cell receptor beta chains drawn from one sample of a study. TCRdb reanalysed the RT-PCR reads using MiXCR and keeps one entry per CDR3 protein. The table lists about 680,000 distinct CDR3 sequences, 12% to 15% of them singletons. What was sequenced was memory CD4+ T cells from blood. These receptors came from a female donor in good health, serving as a healthy control. The CDR3 runs from the conserved cysteine through the conserved F or W. D genes are given only for firm matches. Size is omitted from some rows. Given values are once, few, many or a class for expanded clones.

v_call: TRBV4-3
d_call: TRBD1
clone_size: -
j_call: TRBJ1-2
cdr3_nt: TGCGCCAGCAGCCAGGGACAGGGGGTTCAGGGCTATGGCTACACCTTC
cdr3_aa: CASSQGQGVQGYGYTF

v_call: TRBV25-1
d_call: TRBD1
clone_size: -
j_call: TRBJ2-5
cdr3_nt: TGTGCCAGCAGCGAAGACAGGGCGGTCGGGGAGACCCAGTACTTC
cdr3_aa: CASSEDRAVGETQYF

v_call: TRBV4-3
d_call: -
clone_size: few
j_call: TRBJ1-2
cdr3_nt: TGCGCCAGCAGCCAAGACGTCCGTGCCCCCCAAGGCTACACCTTC
cdr3_aa: CASSQDVRAPQGYTF

v_call: TRBV5-1
d_call: TRBD1
clone_size: -
j_call: TRBJ2-2
cdr3_nt: TGCGCCAGCAGGGGACAGGGAGTCTCCGGGGAGCTGTTTTTT
cdr3_aa: CASRGQGVSGELFF

v_call: TRBV4-2
d_call: -
clone_size: many
j_call: TRBJ1-2
cdr3_nt: TGTGCCAGCAGCCAAGATAGACTGCTTGGCTACACCTTC
cdr3_aa: CASSQDRLLGYTF

v_call: TRBV4-3
d_call: TRBD2
clone_size: -
j_call: TRBJ2-1
cdr3_nt: TGCGCCAGCAGCCCCTCTCGGGGGGGATACAATGAGCAGTTCTTC
cdr3_aa: CASSPSRGGYNEQFF

v_call: TRBV7-2
d_call: -
clone_size: -
j_call: TRBJ1-6
cdr3_nt: TGTGCCAGCAGCTTAGGGGGAGGCAATTCACCCCTCCACTTT
cdr3_aa: CASSLGGGNSPLHF

v_call: TRBV20-1
d_call: TRBD2
clone_size: -
j_call: TRBJ2-2
cdr3_nt: TGCAGTGCTGATAGTAGCGGGAGTGGAACCGGGGAGCTGTTTTTT
cdr3_aa: CSADSSGSGTGELFF

v_call: TRBV12-3/TRBV12-4
d_call: -
clone_size: -
j_call: TRBJ1-2
cdr3_nt: TGTGCCAGCAGTTTTAACTTGCAGTATGGCTACACCTTC
cdr3_aa: CASSFNLQYGYTF

v_call: TRBV5-1
d_call: -
clone_size: -
j_call: TRBJ2-1
cdr3_nt: TGCGCCAGTTCCGAGGGGGACGGGATGTACAATGAGCAGTTCTTC
cdr3_aa: CASSEGDGMYNEQFF

v_call: TRBV20-1
d_call: TRBD2
clone_size: many
j_call: TRBJ2-1
cdr3_nt: TGCAGTGCTAGCGGGAGGGCCCTCGACGATGAGCAGTTCTTC
cdr3_aa: CSASGRALDDEQFF

v_call: TRBV21-1
d_call: -
clone_size: many
j_call: TRBJ2-3
cdr3_nt: TGTGCCAGCAGCAAAGGGCCGGCTAAGGGCGCAGATACGCAGTATTTT
cdr3_aa: CASSKGPAKGADTQYF

v_call: TRBV18
d_call: -
clone_size: -
j_call: TRBJ2-1
cdr3_nt: TGTGCCAGCTCACCACAGCGCAGCGGGCCGGGGTCCTACAATGAGCAGTTCTTC
cdr3_aa: CASSPQRSGPGSYNEQFF

v_call: TRBV6-5
d_call: -
clone_size: many
j_call: TRBJ2-7
cdr3_nt: TGTGCCAGCAGGCCCAGCGGAGGTTGGGACGAGCAGTACTTC
cdr3_aa: CASRPSGGWDEQYF

v_call: TRBV5-5
d_call: -
clone_size: -
j_call: TRBJ1-2
cdr3_nt: TGTGCCAGCAGGGCAGTAGTTTTCGCTCAAGCTAACTATGGCTACACCTTC
cdr3_aa: CASRAVVFAQANYGYTF

v_call: TRBV15
d_call: -
clone_size: -
j_call: TRBJ1-1
cdr3_nt: TGTGCCACCAGCAGGAACCGGGGGTCAGCTTTCTTT
cdr3_aa: CATSRNRGSAFF

v_call: TRBV5-1
d_call: TRBD2
clone_size: -
j_call: TRBJ2-7
cdr3_nt: TGCGCCAGCAGAGTTACGGGGGGTGCCTACGAGCAGTACTTC
cdr3_aa: CASRVTGGAYEQYF

v_call: TRBV5-1
d_call: -
clone_size: -
j_call: TRBJ2-5
cdr3_nt: TGCGCCAGCAGCTTGGTACAGCCCCAAGAGACCCAGTACTTC
cdr3_aa: CASSLVQPQETQYF

v_call: TRBV29-1
d_call: -
clone_size: few
j_call: TRBJ2-3
cdr3_nt: TGCAGCGCTAGCGAGGCGGGTGGGGGCACAGATACGCAGTATTTT
cdr3_aa: CSASEAGGGTDTQYF

v_call: TRBV5-1
d_call: TRBD2
clone_size: -
j_call: TRBJ2-2
cdr3_nt: TGCGCCAGCAGCTTGCGGCTAGCGGACACCGGGGAGCTGTTTTTT
cdr3_aa: CASSLRLADTGELFF

v_call: TRBV20-1
d_call: -
clone_size: -
j_call: TRBJ2-6
cdr3_nt: TGCAGTGCTAGAGATCAGGGGGGAGCTGGGGCCAACGTCCTGACTTTC
cdr3_aa: CSARDQGGAGANVLTF

v_call: TRBV3-1
d_call: TRBD1
clone_size: -
j_call: TRBJ2-1
cdr3_nt: TGTGCCAGCGGGACGGGACAGGGGCATGGCGATGAGCAGTTCTTC
cdr3_aa: CASGTGQGHGDEQFF

v_call: TRBV7-3
d_call: TRBD2
clone_size: many
j_call: TRBJ2-1
cdr3_nt: TGTGCCAGCAGCTTATTTTTGGGGGGAGGGAATGAGCAGTTCTTC
cdr3_aa: CASSLFLGGGNEQFF

v_call: TRBV7-2
d_call: -
clone_size: few
j_call: TRBJ1-2
cdr3_nt: TGTGCCAGCAGCTTAGCACAAGGGGGTATCGACTATGGCTACACCTTC
cdr3_aa: CASSLAQGGIDYGYTF

v_call: TRBV4-2
d_call: TRBD2
clone_size: many
j_call: TRBJ2-7
cdr3_nt: TGTGCCAGCAGCCAAGCCGGGACTAGCGGGAGGCAAAGGCCCTACGAGCAGTACTTC
cdr3_aa: CASSQAGTSGRQRPYEQYF

v_call: TRBV7-2
d_call: TRBD2
clone_size: -
j_call: TRBJ2-1
cdr3_nt: TGTGCCAGCAGCTCAACTAGCGGGAGGGGCCCCCAACGGAGCAATGAGCAGTTCTTC
cdr3_aa: CASSSTSGRGPQRSNEQFF

v_call: TRBV20-1
d_call: -
clone_size: -
j_call: TRBJ2-1
cdr3_nt: TGCAGTGCTAGTTCCCCATTTGGGGGAAACAATGAGCAGTTCTTC
cdr3_aa: CSASSPFGGNNEQFF

v_call: TRBV4-2
d_call: -
clone_size: -
j_call: TRBJ2-5
cdr3_nt: TGTGCCAGCAGATCCCAGGGGGGGGCGCTGGCTGGGACCCAGTACTTC
cdr3_aa: CASRSQGGALAGTQYF

v_call: TRBV18
d_call: TRBD1
clone_size: few
j_call: TRBJ1-1
cdr3_nt: TGTGCCAGCTCCCCCTCACAGGGGGGGAACACTGAAGCTTTCTTT
cdr3_aa: CASSPSQGGNTEAFF

v_call: TRBV5-1
d_call: TRBD2
clone_size: -
j_call: TRBJ2-1
cdr3_nt: TGCGCCAGCAGCTTGGAGGCAGGGGCAGCGGGAGTCCGGAATGAGCAGTTCTTC
cdr3_aa: CASSLEAGAAGVRNEQFF

v_call: TRBV5-4
d_call: TRBD2
clone_size: -
j_call: TRBJ2-7
cdr3_nt: TGTGCCAGCAGCTTGGAGGGACTAGCGGGAGAGCAGTACTTC
cdr3_aa: CASSLEGLAGEQYF

v_call: TRBV9
d_call: -
clone_size: few
j_call: TRBJ2-1
cdr3_nt: TGTGCCAGCAGCGTAAGACCGCGCGACAATGAGCAGTTCTTC
cdr3_aa: CASSVRPRDNEQFF

v_call: TRBV12-5
d_call: -
clone_size: few
j_call: TRBJ1-4
cdr3_nt: TGTGCTAGCTCTCGCGGGGCCGAAGGAAAACTGTTTTTT
cdr3_aa: CASSRGAEGKLFF

v_call: TRBV9
d_call: TRBD2
clone_size: -
j_call: TRBJ2-1
cdr3_nt: TGTGCCAGCAGCGTTTCCGGGACTAGCGGGATTAGGAATGAGCAGTTCTTC
cdr3_aa: CASSVSGTSGIRNEQFF

v_call: TRBV5-1
d_call: -
clone_size: few
j_call: TRBJ1-4
cdr3_nt: TGCGCCAGCAGGGCAGCCAGAAATGAAAAACTGTTTTTT
cdr3_aa: CASRAARNEKLFF

v_call: TRBV7-3
d_call: -
clone_size: few
j_call: TRBJ2-7
cdr3_nt: TGTGCCAGCAGCCAGACGTCGCGCGACGAGCAGTACTTC
cdr3_aa: CASSQTSRDEQYF

v_call: TRBV6-1
d_call: -
clone_size: -
j_call: TRBJ2-5
cdr3_nt: TGTGCCAGCAGCGGACTACCGCCGCTTAAAGAGACCCAGTACTTC
cdr3_aa: CASSGLPPLKETQYF

v_call: TRBV9
d_call: -
clone_size: many
j_call: TRBJ2-5
cdr3_nt: TGTGCCAGCAGCAAGAATCAAGAGACCCAGTACTTC
cdr3_aa: CASSKNQETQYF

v_call: TRBV5-6
d_call: TRBD1
clone_size: -
j_call: TRBJ1-4
cdr3_nt: TGTGCCAGCAGCTTGACTCGGACAGGATCTAATGAAAAACTGTTTTTT
cdr3_aa: CASSLTRTGSNEKLFF